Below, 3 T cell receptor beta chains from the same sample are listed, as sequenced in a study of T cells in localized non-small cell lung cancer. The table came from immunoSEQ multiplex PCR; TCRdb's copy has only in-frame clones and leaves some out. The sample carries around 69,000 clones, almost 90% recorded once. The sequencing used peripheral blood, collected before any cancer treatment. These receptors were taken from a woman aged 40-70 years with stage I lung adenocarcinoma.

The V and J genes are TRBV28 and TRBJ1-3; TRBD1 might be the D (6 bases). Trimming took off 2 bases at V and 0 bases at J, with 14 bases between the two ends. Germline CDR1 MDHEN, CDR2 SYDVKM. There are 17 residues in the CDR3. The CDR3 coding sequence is TGTGCCAGCAGTTTAATCTGGGGGGCGAACTCTGGAAACACCATATATTTT. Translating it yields CASSLIWGANSGNTIYF.

CDR3 amino acids: CASSPEADRANSPLHF. The DNA of the CDR3 is TGTGCCAGCAGCCCAGAGGCGGACAGGGCTAATTCACCCCTCCACTTT. The rearrangement links TRBV7-2 to TRBJ1-6; 8 bases agree with TRBD1. Germline lookup yields CDR1 SGHTA and CDR2 FQGNSA. Trimming cost V 5 bases and J 6 bases; bases outside gene matches: 9. The CDR3 length is 16 residues. Full variable domain (rest looked up from reference TRBV7-2 and TRBJ1-6): GAGVSQSPSNKVTEKGKDVELRCDPISGHTALYWYRQSLGQGLEFLIYFQGNSAPDKSGLPSDRFSAERTGGSVSTLTIQRTQQEDSAVYLCASSPEADRANSPLHFGNGTRLTVT.

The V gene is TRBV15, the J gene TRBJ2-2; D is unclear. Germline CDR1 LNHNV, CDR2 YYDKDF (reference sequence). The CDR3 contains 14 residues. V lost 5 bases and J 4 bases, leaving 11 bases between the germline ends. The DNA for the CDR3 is TGTGCCACCAGCGAGCATTCAGGCACCGGGGAGCTGTTTTTT. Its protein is CATSEHSGTGELFF.